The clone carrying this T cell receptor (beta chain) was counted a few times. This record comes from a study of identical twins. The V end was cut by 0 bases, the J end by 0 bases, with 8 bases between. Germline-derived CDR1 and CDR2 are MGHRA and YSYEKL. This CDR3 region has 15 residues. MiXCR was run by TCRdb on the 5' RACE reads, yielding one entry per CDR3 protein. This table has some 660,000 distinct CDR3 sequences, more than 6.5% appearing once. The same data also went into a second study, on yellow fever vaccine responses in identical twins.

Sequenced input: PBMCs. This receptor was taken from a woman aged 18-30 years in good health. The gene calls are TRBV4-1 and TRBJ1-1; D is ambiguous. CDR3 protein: CASSQDTPLNTEAFF. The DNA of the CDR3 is TGCGCCAGCAGCCAAGATACCCCTTTGAACACTGAAGCTTTCTTT.